The 25 T cell receptor beta chains listed next were all sequenced from one sample in a study of T cell responses to AZD1222 COVID-19 vaccine. Assay: immunoSEQ multiplex PCR; the TCRdb copy retains only in-frame clones and omits some. The table lists roughly 170,000 clones, 85% to 95% of them singletons, with around 1.5% in the top ten. The sequenced sample was peripheral blood, obtained 28 days after the second AZD1222 dose. Receptors were obtained from an adult who received the AZD1222 COVID-19 vaccine.

The chain carries TRBV2 and TRBJ1-1, with TRBD1 matching 7 bases. CDR3 length equals 16 residues. Looked up from germline, CDR1 is SNHLY and CDR2 is FYNNEI. Trimming removed 5 bases from V and 2 bases from J; junction bases left unmatched: 11. The CDR3 here is CASSKQGWEVNTEAFF. Written as DNA, the CDR3 is TGTGCCAGCAGTAAACAGGGGTGGGAGGTAAACACTGAAGCTTTCTTT.

This chain uses TRBV4-3 with TRBJ1-2; no clear D. This CDR3 is built from 14 residues. Germline V gives CDR1 LGHNA, CDR2 YSLEER. Trimming took 0 bases from V and 4 from J, leaving 9 bases between them. For the CDR3, the DNA is TGCGCCAGCAGCCAAGATAGGAGCTCCTATGGCTACACCTTC. It codes for CASSQDRSSYGYTF.

This chain connects TRBV5-1 to TRBJ2-7; 7 bases align to TRBD1. CDR3 length equals 13 residues. The J segment lost 5 bases and the V segment lost 7 bases, leaving 9 bases of the junction unmatched. Per the germline V gene, CDR1 is SGHRS and CDR2 is YFSETQ. The CDR3 sequence is CASREGQRDEQYF. The DNA for the CDR3 is TGCGCCAGCCGCGAGGGACAGCGAGACGAGCAGTACTTC.

On this clone itself: Other DNA sequences of this sample code for an identical CDR3. The chain employs TRBV25-1 and TRBJ1-1, with 10 bases identical to TRBD1. The CDR3 covers 14 residues. Trimming at V came to 3 bases and at J to 4 bases, leaving 2 bases not matched to a gene. Per germline, CDR1 MGHDK and CDR2 SYGVNS. The CDR3 loop reads CASSDWTGGTEAFF. In nucleotides, the CDR3 is TGTGCCAGCAGTGACTGGACAGGGGGCACTGAAGCTTTCTTT.

This clone appeared once. The chain recombines TRBV7-9 with TRBJ1-6; D possibly corresponds to TRBD1 (6 bases). This CDR3 comprises 16 residues. The ends were cut back, 5 bases at V and 6 bases at J, with 17 bases in the middle. Germline CDR1 and CDR2: SEHNR and FQNEAQ (reference sequence). The CDR3 loop is CASSPQGTGSNSPLHF. DNA of the CDR3: TGTGCCAGCAGCCCGCAGGGGACGGGTTCTAATTCACCCCTCCACTTT.

The chain recombines TRBV13 with TRBJ1-6; D gene unclear. V was pared by 3 bases and J by 9 bases, with 12 bases between. Germline CDR1 reads PRHDT; CDR2 reads FYEKMQ (reference sequence). This CDR3 has 14 amino acids. The CDR3 sequence: CASSLRSFASPLHF. CDR3 bases: TGTGCCAGCAGCTTGAGGTCGTTTGCTTCACCCCTCCACTTT.

The CDR3 DNA sequence: TGTGCCAGCAGCTTAGTGCAGGGGGGCACTGAAGCTTTCTTT. It codes for CASSLVQGGTEAFF. The chain links TRBV7-2 to TRBJ1-1, with 7 nucleotides matching TRBD1. Unmatched junction bases numbered 3, after V lost 1 base and J lost 4 bases. Germline V gene sequence: CDR1 SGHTA, CDR2 FQGNSA. There are 14 residues in the CDR3.

The chain combines TRBV7-9 with TRBJ2-7; 7 bases agree with TRBD1. CDR3 length: 14 residues. The trim removed 1 base at V and 8 bases at J, leaving 8 bases unmatched. CDR1 is SEHNR, CDR2 FQNEAQ, per germline (reference sequence). The CDR3 is CASSLVGTDGKQYF. The CDR3 DNA is TGTGCCAGCAGCTTAGTTGGGACAGACGGTAAGCAGTACTTC.

The chain combines TRBV6-5 with TRBJ2-1, with a tentative D call TRBD2 (6 bases). The V gene's germline CDR1 is MNHEY and CDR2 SVGAGI. Trimming stripped 2 bases from V and 4 bases from J, with 12 bases between. This CDR3 is built from 15 residues. The CDR3 DNA reads as TGTGCCAGCAGTTACGGCGGGGTAGAATACAATGAGCAGTTCTTC. This encodes CASSYGGVEYNEQFF.

The chain recombines TRBV4-1 with TRBJ2-3; 7 bases map to TRBD2. Looked up from germline, CDR1 is MGHRA and CDR2 is YSYEKL. J was trimmed by 9 bases and V by 2 bases; bases with no gene match: 5. There are 13 residues in the CDR3. CDR3 bases: TGCGCCAGCAGCCAAATGGGAGGGTCGACGCAGTATTTT. Its protein product is CASSQMGGSTQYF.

The gene calls are TRBV21-1 and TRBJ2-7; the table names TRBD2, a call not compared with the DNA. TRBV21-1 is termed a pseudogene. The CDR3 is 16 amino acids. CDR3 nucleotide sequence: TGTGCCAGCACCAGGTTAGCGGGAGGGCCTTACAACGAGCAGTACTTC. It yields the protein CASTRLAGGPYNEQYF.

The chain has TRBV2 and TRBJ2-3; D perhaps matches TRBD2 (5 bases). In germline, CDR1 is SNHLY, CDR2 FYNNEI. The CDR3 runs to 15 residues. V was shortened by 4 bases and J by 6 bases, with 17 bases between the two germline ends. CDR3 residues: CASSVILVGVDTQYF. The CDR3 region has the DNA TGTGCCAGCAGTGTCATACTAGTCGGGGTGGATACGCAGTATTTT. Full variable domain (missing parts from reference TRBV2 and TRBJ2-3): EPEVTQTPSHQVTQMGQEVILRCVPISNHLYFYWYRQILGQKVEFLVSFYNNEISEKSEIFDDQFSVERPDGSNFTLKIRSTKLEDSAMYFCASSVILVGVDTQYFGPGTRLTVL.

The CDR3 loop is CATSGQVTDTQYF. The CDR3 DNA reads TGTGCCACCAGTGGACAGGTCACAGATACGCAGTATTTT. The chain has TRBV24-1 and TRBJ2-3, with D tentatively TRBD1 (6 bases). Germline V gene lookup returns CDR1 KGHDR and CDR2 SFDVKD. The CDR3 runs 13 residues. V shed 5 bases and J shed 2 bases, with 7 bases lying between them.

The V gene is TRBV10-3, the J gene TRBJ1-2, with unresolved D. CDR1 and CDR2 (germline): ENHRY, SYGVKD. The CDR3 has 16 amino acids. Trimming removed 0 bases from V and 3 bases from J, with 14 bases in between. CDR3 in amino acids: CAISESFADMDYGYTF. For the CDR3, the DNA is TGTGCCATCAGTGAGTCGTTTGCGGATATGGACTATGGCTACACCTTC.

The CDR3 nucleotides read TGTGCTAGTGGTTCGCCCCCCGGGACAGTTAATAGCAATCAGCCCCAGCATTTT. This sequence encodes CASGSPPGTVNSNQPQHF. V is TRBV12-5 and J is TRBJ1-5; 7 bases agree with TRBD1. Germline trimming cut 4 bases from V and 0 bases from J; bases unmatched to any gene: 12. The germline V gene encodes CDR1 LGHNT and CDR2 FRNRAP. CDR3 size: 18 residues.

The chain carries TRBV14 and TRBJ2-7; tentatively, D is TRBD1 (5 bases). Trimming pared 0 bases from V and 2 bases from J, leaving 14 bases between. The CDR3 spans 16 residues. Germline CDR1 SGHDN, CDR2 FVKESK. The CDR3 DNA is TGTGCCAGCAGCCAAGAATCCCCACGCAGGGCCTACGAGCAGTACTTC. It translates to CASSQESPRRAYEQYF.

The rearrangement uses TRBV5-6 and TRBJ1-2; TRBD1 might be the D (5 bases). V was cut by 1 base and J by 4 bases, with 11 bases left in between. The CDR3 covers 14 residues. Germline CDR1 SGHDT, CDR2 YYEEEE. As DNA, the CDR3 is TGTGCCAGCAGCTTGAGTGGGGGTTTCTATGGCTACACCTTC. It is translated as CASSLSGGFYGYTF. Full variable domain (missing parts from reference TRBV5-6 and TRBJ1-2): DAGVTQSPTHLIKTRGQQVTLRCSPKSGHDTVSWYQQALGQGPQFIFQYYEEEERQRGNFPDRFSGHQFPNYSSELNVNALLLGDSALYLCASSLSGGFYGYTFGSGTRLTVV.

The V and J genes are TRBV6-5 and TRBJ1-3, with D hard to call. Looked up from germline, CDR1 is MNHEY and CDR2 is SVGAGI. The CDR3 runs to 15 residues. V was clipped by 4 bases and J by 0 bases, with 10 bases between them. CDR3: CASSSTLSSGNTIYF. For the CDR3, the DNA is TGTGCCAGCAGTTCCACACTGAGCTCTGGAAACACCATATATTTT.

The chain combines TRBV10-3 with TRBJ1-6, with D perhaps matching TRBD1 (6 bases). There are 18 residues in the CDR3. Trimming took off 6 bases at V and 0 bases at J, with 18 bases between the two ends. Germline lookup yields CDR1 ENHRY and CDR2 SYGVKD. The CDR3 is CAIRRTEILSSYNSPLHF. The CDR3 DNA reads TGTGCCATCAGGAGGACAGAGATCCTAAGCTCCTATAATTCACCCCTCCACTTT.

This clone was detected once. The J gene is TRBJ1-3, the V gene TRBV3-1 (or the pseudogene TRBV3-2), with 7 bases fitting TRBD1. Germline assignment: CDR1 LGHDT and CDR2 YNNKEL (reference sequence). The CDR3 has 15 amino acids. The V gene end was trimmed by 3 bases and the J gene end by 0 bases; junction bases not matched to a gene: 2. This CDR3 reads CASSQDRNSGNTIYF. Here the CDR3 DNA reads TGTGCCAGCAGCCAGGACAGGAACTCTGGAAACACCATATATTTT.

The V call is TRBV5-4, the J call TRBJ1-2, with D unresolved. Germline V gene sequence: CDR1 SGHNT, CDR2 YYREEE (reference sequence). The CDR3 covers 13 residues. V lost 4 bases, J lost 8 bases, and 15 bases lay in between. This CDR3 reads CASSRDNLQGYTF. DNA of the CDR3: TGTGCCAGCAGCCGTGATAACCTTCAGGGCTACACCTTC.

The J gene is TRBJ1-1, the V gene TRBV6-5; D is unclear. Germline-derived CDR1 and CDR2 are MNHEY and SVGAGI. The ends were cut back, 7 bases at V and 4 bases at J, with 13 bases in the middle. The CDR3 runs to 13 residues. This chain's CDR3 is CASNIGRSTEAFF. CDR3 sequence (DNA): TGTGCCAGCAATATAGGACGGAGCACTGAAGCTTTCTTT.

This chain uses TRBV14 with TRBJ1-2; TRBD1 is a possible D gene (5 bases). The germline gives CDR1 SGHDN, CDR2 FVKESK. Trimming took 0 bases from V and 4 from J, leaving 12 bases between them. The CDR3 covers 15 residues. In DNA, the CDR3 is TGTGCCAGCAGCCAAGATTTGGGGGGGGGCTATGGCTACACCTTC. Protein: CASSQDLGGGYGYTF.

The V and J genes are TRBV9 and TRBJ2-2; 7 positions agree with TRBD2. The germline gives CDR1 SGDLS, CDR2 YYNGEE. This CDR3 has 17 amino acids. The V segment lost 0 bases and the J segment 4 bases; nucleotides outside the gene matches: 9. This CDR3 reads CASSVGLAGASTGELFF. CDR3 coding DNA: TGTGCCAGCAGCGTAGGATTGGCGGGAGCCTCCACCGGGGAGCTGTTTTTT.

The chain has TRBV11-1 and TRBJ2-3; D is unresolved. CDR1 and CDR2 from the germline V gene are SGHAT and FQDESV (reference sequence). V was clipped by 5 bases and J by 0 bases, with 15 bases between them. This CDR3 region has 16 residues. CDR3 sequence (DNA): TGTGCCAGCAGCCTAAGATCTTACCCCAGCACAGATACGCAGTATTTT. Protein: CASSLRSYPSTDTQYF. Full variable domain (remainder filled in from reference TRBV11-1 and TRBJ2-3): EAEVAQSPRYKITEKSQAVAFWCDPISGHATLYWYRQILGQGPELLVQFQDESVVDDSQLPKDRFSAERLKGVDSTLKIQPAELGDSAMYLCASSLRSYPSTDTQYFGPGTRLTVL.